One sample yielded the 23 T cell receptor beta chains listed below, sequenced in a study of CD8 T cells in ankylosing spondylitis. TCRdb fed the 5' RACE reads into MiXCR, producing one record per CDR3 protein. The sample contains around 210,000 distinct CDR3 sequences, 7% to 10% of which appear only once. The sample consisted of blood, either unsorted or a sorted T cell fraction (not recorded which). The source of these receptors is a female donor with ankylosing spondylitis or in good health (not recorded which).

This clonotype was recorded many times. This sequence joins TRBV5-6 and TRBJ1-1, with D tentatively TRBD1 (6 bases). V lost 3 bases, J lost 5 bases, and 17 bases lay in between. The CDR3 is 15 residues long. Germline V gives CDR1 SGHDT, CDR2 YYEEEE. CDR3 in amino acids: CASSSGAGARTEAFF. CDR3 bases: TGTGCCAGCAGCTCGGGGGCCGGGGCGAGGACTGAAGCTTTCTTT. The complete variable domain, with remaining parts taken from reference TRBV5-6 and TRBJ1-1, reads DAGVTQSPTHLIKTRGQQVTLRCSPKSGHDTVSWYQQALGQGPQFIFQYYEEEERQRGNFPDRFSGHQFPNYSSELNVNALLLGDSALYLCASSSGAGARTEAFFGQGTRLTVV.

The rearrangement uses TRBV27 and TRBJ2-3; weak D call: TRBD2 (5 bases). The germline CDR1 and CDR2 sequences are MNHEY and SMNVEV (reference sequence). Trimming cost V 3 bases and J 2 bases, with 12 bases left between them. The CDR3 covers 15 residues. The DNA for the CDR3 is TGTGCCAGCAGTTTTGGCGGGCTTCACACAGATACGCAGTATTTT. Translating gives CASSFGGLHTDTQYF.

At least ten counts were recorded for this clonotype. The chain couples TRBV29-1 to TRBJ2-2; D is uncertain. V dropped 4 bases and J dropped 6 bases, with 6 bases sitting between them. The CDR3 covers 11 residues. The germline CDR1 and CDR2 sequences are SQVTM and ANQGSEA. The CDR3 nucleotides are TGCAGCGTTGGTAGCCCCGGGGAGCTGTTTTTT. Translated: CSVGSPGELFF.

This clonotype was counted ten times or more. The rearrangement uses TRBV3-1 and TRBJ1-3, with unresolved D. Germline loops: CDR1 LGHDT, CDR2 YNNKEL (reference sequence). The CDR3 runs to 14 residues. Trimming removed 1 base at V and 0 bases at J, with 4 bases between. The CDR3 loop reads CASSQGHSGNTIYF. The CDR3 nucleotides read TGTGCCAGCAGCCAAGGACACTCTGGAAACACCATATATTTT.

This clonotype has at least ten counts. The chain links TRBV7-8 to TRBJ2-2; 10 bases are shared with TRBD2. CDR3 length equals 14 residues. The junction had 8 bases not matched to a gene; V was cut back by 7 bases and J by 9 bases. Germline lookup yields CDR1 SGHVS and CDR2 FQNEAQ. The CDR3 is CASTSVAGGRELFF. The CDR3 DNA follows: TGTGCCAGCACCTCAGTAGCGGGAGGCAGGGAGCTGTTTTTT. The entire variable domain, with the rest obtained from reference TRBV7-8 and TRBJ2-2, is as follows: GAGVSQSPRYKVAKRGQDVALRCDPISGHVSLFWYQQALGQGPEFLTYFQNEAQLDKSGLPSDRFFAERPEGSVSTLKIQRTQQEDSAVYLCASTSVAGGRELFFGEGSRLTVL.

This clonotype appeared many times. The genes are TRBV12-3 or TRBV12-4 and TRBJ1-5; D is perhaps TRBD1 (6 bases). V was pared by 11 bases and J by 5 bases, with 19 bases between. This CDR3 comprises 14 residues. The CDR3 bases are TGTGCCTCAAACACACAGGGTTTGGATCAGCCCCAGCATTTT. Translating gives CASNTQGLDQPQHF.

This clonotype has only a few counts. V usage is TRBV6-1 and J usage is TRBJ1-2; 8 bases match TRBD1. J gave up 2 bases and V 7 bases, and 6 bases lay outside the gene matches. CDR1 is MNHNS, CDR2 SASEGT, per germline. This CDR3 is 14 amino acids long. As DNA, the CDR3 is TGTGCCAGCAATACAGGGGGTCCCAACTATGGCTACACCTTC. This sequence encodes CASNTGGPNYGYTF.

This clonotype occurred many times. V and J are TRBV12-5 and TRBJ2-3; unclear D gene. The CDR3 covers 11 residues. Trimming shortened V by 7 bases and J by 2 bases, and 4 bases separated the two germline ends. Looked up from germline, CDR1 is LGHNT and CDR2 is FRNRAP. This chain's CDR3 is CASEFTDTQYF. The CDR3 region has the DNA TGTGCTAGTGAATTCACAGATACGCAGTATTTT.

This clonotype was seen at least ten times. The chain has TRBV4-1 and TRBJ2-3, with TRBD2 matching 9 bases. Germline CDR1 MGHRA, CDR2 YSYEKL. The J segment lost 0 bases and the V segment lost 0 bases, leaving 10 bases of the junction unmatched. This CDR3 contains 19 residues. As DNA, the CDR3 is TGCGCCAGCAGCCAAGAACCCTCTAGCGGGACTTCTAGCACAGATACGCAGTATTTT. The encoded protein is CASSQEPSSGTSSTDTQYF.

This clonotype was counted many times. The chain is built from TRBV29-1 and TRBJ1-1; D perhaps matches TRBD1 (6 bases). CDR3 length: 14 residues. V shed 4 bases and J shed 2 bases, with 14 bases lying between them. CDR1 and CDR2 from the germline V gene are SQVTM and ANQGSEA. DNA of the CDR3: TGCAGCGTTGGCATAGGGGGGGGAAACACTGAAGCTTTCTTT. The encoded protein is CSVGIGGGNTEAFF.

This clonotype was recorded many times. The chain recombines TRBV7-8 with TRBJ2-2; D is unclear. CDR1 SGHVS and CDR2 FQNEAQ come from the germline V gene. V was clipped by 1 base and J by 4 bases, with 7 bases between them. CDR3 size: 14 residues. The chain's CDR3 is CASSLVKATGELFF. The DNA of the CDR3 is TGTGCCAGCAGCTTAGTCAAGGCCACCGGGGAGCTGTTTTTT.

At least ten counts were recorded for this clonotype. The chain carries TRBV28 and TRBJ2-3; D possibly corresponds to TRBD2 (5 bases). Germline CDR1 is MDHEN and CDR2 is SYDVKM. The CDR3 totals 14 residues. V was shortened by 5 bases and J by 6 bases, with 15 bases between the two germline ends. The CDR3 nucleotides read TGTGCCAGCAGTCAAATGGACTTTTACGATACGCAGTATTTT. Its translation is CASSQMDFYDTQYF.

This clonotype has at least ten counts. CDR3 nucleotide sequence: TGTGCCAGCAGTTACCTGCTGAACACCGGGGAGCTGTTTTTT. As protein: CASSYLLNTGELFF. The rearrangement joins TRBV6-2 or TRBV6-3 to TRBJ2-2; D unclear. Germline CDR1 MNHEY, CDR2 SVGEGT. The CDR3 extends over 14 amino acids. V dropped 2 bases and J dropped 1 base, with 5 bases sitting between them.

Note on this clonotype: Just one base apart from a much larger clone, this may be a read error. The DNA of the CDR3 is TGTGCCGGCAGACAGGGGCCTCAGCCCCAGCATTTT. It is translated as CAGRQGPQPQHF. V and J are TRBV6-2 or TRBV6-3 and TRBJ1-5, with TRBD1 identical over 8 bases. Germline CDR1 is MNHEY and CDR2 is SVGEGT. The CDR3 extends over 12 amino acids.

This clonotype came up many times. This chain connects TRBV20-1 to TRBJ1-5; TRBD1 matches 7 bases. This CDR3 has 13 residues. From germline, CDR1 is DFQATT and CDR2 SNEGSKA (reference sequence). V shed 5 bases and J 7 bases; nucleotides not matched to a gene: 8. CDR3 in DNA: TGCAGTGCTCTAGAAACAGGGGTACAGCCCCAGCATTTT. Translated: CSALETGVQPQHF.

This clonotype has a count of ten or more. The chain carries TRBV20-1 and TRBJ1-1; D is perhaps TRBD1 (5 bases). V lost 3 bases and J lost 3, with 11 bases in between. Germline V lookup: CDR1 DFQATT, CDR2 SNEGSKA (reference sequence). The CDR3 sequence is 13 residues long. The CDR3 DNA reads TGCAGTGCTAGGGCGGGGGGGGACACTGAAGCTTTCTTT. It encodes CSARAGGDTEAFF.

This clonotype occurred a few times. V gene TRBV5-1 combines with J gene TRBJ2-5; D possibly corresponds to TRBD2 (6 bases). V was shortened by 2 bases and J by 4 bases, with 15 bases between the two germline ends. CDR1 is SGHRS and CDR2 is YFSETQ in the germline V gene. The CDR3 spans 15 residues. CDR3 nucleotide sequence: TGCGCCAGCAGCTTAGAGGGAGGTACACTAGAGACCCAGTACTTC. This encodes CASSLEGGTLETQYF. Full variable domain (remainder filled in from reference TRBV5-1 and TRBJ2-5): KAGVTQTPRYLIKTRGQQVTLSCSPISGHRSVSWYQQTPGQGLQFLFEYFSETQRNKGNFPGRFSGRQFSNSRSEMNVSTLELGDSALYLCASSLEGGTLETQYFGPGTRLLVL.

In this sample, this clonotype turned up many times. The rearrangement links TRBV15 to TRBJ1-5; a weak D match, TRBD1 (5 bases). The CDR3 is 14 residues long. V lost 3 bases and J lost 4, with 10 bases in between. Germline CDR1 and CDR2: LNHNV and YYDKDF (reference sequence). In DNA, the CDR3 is TGTGCCACCAGCAGTGACGGGGGAAATCAGCCCCAGCATTTT. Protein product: CATSSDGGNQPQHF.

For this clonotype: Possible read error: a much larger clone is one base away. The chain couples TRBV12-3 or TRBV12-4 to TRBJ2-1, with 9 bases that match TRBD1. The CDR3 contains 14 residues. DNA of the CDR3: TGTACCAGCAGTTTTGGGGACAGGGCGAATGAGCAGTTCTTC. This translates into CTSSFGDRANEQFF.

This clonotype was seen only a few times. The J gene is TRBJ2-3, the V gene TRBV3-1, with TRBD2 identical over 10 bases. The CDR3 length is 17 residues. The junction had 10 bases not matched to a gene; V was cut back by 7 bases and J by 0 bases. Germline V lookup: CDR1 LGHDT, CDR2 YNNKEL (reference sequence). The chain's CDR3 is CASTPSGRGLSTDTQYF. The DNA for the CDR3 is TGTGCCAGCACCCCTAGCGGGAGAGGGCTTAGCACAGATACGCAGTATTTT.

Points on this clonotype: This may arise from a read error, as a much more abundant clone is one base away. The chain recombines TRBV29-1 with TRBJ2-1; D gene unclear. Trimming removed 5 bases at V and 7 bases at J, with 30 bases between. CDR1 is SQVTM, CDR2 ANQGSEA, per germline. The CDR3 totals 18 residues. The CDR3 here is CSVPKRVTKGFDGNEQFF. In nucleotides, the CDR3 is TGCAGCGTTCCAAAAAGGGTGACGAAAGGGTTTGATGGGAATGAGCAGTTCTTC.

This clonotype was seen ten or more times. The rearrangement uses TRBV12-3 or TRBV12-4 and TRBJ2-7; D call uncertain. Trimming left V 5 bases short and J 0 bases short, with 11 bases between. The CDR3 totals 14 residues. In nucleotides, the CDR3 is TGTGCCAGCAGTCCTCTCAGACCCTCCTACGAGCAGTACTTC. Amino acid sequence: CASSPLRPSYEQYF.

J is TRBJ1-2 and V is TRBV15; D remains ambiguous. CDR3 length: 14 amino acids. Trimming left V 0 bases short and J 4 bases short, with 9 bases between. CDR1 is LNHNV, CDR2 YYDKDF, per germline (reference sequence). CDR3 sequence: CATSRDRMGYGYTF. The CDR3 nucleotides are TGTGCCACCAGCAGAGATAGGATGGGCTATGGCTACACCTTC.